The sequence of this T cell receptor (beta chain) was determined in a study of blood T cells in healthy people across ages. The second PCR ran about 6 to 12 cycles with a sample-barcoded 5' primer and J-beta primers. TCRdb called the 5' RACE reads again in MiXCR, with one record for every CDR3 protein. The sample shows around 1,000,000 distinct CDR3 sequences, more than 30% of them seen only once. Sample donors were healthy Caucasian individuals that came from Russia, aged roughly 6 to 95. The material sequenced was blood. This TCR was recovered from a man aged 18 to 30 in good health.

The CDR3 DNA sequence: TGTGCCAGCAGTGAACCGGATTCACCCCTCCACTTT. This encodes CASSEPDSPLHF. V gene TRBV6-1 combines with J gene TRBJ1-6; D unclear. Germline lookup yields CDR1 MNHNS and CDR2 SASEGT. This CDR3 contains 12 residues. V was trimmed by 2 bases and J by 8 bases, leaving 4 bases between them.